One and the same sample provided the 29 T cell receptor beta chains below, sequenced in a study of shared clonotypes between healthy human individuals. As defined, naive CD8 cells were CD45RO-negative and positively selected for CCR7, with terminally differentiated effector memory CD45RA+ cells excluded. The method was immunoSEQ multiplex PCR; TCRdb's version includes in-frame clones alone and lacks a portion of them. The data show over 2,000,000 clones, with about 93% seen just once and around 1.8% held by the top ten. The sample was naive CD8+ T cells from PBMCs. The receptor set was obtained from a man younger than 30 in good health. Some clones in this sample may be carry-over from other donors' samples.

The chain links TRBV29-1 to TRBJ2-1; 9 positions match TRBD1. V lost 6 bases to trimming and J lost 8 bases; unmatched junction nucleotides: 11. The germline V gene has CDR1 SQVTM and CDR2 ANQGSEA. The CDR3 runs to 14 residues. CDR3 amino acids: CSVRDREIIYEQFF. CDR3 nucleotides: TGCAGCGTCCGGGACAGGGAGATTATCTATGAGCAGTTCTTC.

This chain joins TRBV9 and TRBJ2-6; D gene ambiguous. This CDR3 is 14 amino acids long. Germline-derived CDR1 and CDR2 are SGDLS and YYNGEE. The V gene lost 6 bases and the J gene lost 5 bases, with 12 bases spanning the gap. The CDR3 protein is CASIPVGWANVLTF. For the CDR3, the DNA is TGTGCCAGCATCCCCGTGGGCTGGGCCAACGTCCTGACTTTC.

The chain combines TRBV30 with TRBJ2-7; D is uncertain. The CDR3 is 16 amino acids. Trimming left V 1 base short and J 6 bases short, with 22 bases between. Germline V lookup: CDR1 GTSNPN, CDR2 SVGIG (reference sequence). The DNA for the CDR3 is TGTGCCTGGAGTGATTCGAGGACCCAAATATCCCGCGAGCAGTACTTC. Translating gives CAWSDSRTQISREQYF.

The chain's CDR3 is CASSSGLASTDTQYF. For the CDR3, the DNA is TGTGCCAGCAGCTCGGGACTAGCGAGCACAGATACGCAGTATTTT. The chain links TRBV7-7 to TRBJ2-3; TRBD2 matches at 10 bases. J was trimmed by 0 bases and V by 4 bases; bases with no gene match: 1. Germline V gives CDR1 SSHAT, CDR2 FNYEAQ (reference sequence). This CDR3 is built from 15 residues. The variable domain in full, with the rest retrieved from reference TRBV7-7 and TRBJ2-3, is GAGVSQSPRYKVTKRGQDVTLRCDPISSHATLYWYQQALGQGPEFLTYFNYEAQPDKSGLPSDRFSAERPEGSISTLTIQRTEQRDSAMYRCASSSGLASTDTQYFGPGTRLTVL.

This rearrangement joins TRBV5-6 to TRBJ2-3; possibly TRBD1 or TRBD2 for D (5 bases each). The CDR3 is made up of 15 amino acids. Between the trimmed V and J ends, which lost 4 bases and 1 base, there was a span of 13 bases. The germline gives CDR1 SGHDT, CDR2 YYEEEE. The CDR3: CASSPYRGGTDTQYF. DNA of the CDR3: TGTGCCAGCAGCCCATATCGAGGGGGCACAGATACGCAGTATTTT.

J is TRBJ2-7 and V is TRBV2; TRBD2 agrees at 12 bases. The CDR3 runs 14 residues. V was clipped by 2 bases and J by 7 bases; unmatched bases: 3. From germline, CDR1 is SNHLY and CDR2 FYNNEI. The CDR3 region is CASSEWLAGGEQYF. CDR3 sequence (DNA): TGTGCCAGCAGTGAATGGCTAGCGGGAGGGGAGCAGTACTTC.

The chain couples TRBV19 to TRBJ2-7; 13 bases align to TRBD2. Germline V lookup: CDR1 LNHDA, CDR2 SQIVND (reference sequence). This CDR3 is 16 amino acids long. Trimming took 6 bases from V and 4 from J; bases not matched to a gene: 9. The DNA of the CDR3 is TGTGCCAGTAGCTCCCAGAGGACTAGCGGGAGTTACGAGCAGTACTTC. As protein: CASSSQRTSGSYEQYF.

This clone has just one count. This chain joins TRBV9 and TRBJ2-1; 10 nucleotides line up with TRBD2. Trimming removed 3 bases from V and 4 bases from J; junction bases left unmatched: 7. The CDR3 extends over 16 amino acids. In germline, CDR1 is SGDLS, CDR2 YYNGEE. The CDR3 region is CASSAGGLAIYNEQFF. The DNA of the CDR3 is TGTGCCAGCAGCGCGGGGGGACTAGCGATTTACAATGAGCAGTTCTTC.

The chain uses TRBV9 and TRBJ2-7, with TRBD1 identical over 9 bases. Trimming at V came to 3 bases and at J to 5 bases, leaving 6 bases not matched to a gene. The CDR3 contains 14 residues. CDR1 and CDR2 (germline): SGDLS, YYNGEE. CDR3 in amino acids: CASSAGTGSNEQYF. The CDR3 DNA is TGTGCCAGCAGCGCCGGGACAGGGTCCAACGAGCAGTACTTC.

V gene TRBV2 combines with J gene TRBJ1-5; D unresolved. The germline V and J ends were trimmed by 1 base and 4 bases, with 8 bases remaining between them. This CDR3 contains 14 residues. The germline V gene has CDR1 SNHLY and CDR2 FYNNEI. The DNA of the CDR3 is TGTGCCAGCAGTGAAGAGGGTCTTAATCAGCCCCAGCATTTT. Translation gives CASSEEGLNQPQHF.

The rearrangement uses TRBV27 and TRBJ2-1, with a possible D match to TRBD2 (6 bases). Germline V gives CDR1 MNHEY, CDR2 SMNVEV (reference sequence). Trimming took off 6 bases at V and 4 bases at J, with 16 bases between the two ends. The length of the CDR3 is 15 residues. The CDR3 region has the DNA TGTGCCAGCAGCCCGAGGTGGAGGGAATACAATGAGCAGTTCTTC. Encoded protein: CASSPRWREYNEQFF.

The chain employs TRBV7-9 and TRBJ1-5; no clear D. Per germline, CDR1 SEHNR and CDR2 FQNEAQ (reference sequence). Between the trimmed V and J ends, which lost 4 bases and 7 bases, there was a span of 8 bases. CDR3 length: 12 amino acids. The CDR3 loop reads CASSSDWQPQHF. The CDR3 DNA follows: TGTGCCAGCAGCTCGGACTGGCAGCCCCAGCATTTT.

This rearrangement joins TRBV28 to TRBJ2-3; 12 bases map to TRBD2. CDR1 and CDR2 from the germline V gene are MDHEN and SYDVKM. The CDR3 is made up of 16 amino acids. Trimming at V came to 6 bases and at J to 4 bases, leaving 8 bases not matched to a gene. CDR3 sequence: CASSRRLAGVADTQYF. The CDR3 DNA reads TGTGCCAGCAGCCGCCGACTAGCGGGAGTGGCAGATACGCAGTATTTT.

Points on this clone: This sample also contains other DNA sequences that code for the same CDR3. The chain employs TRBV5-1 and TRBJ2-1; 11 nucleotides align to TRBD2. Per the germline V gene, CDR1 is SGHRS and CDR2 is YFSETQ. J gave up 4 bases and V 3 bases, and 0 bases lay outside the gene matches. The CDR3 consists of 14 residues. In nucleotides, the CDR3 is TGCGCCAGCAGCTGGACTAGCGGGTACAATGAGCAGTTCTTC. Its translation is CASSWTSGYNEQFF.

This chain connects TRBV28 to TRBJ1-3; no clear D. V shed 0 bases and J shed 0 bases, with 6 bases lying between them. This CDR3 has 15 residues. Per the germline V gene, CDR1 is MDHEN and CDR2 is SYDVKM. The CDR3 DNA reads TGTGCCAGCAGTTTATGGCAGAGCTCTGGAAACACCATATATTTT. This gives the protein CASSLWQSSGNTIYF.

CDR3 loop: CASSPTTGNYEQYF. DNA of the CDR3: TGCGCCAGCAGCCCGACCACAGGGAACTACGAGCAGTACTTC. The V and J genes are TRBV5-1 and TRBJ2-7, with a weak D call TRBD1 (6 bases). This CDR3 contains 14 residues. Germline CDR1 SGHRS, CDR2 YFSETQ. V lost 4 bases, J lost 3 bases, and 14 bases lay in between.

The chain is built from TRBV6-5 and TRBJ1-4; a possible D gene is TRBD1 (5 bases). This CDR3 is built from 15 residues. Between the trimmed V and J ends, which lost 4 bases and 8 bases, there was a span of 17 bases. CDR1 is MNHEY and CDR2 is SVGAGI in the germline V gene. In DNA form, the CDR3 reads TGTGCCAGCAGTTCCTACCGAGAGCGGGACGAAAAACTGTTTTTT. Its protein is CASSSYRERDEKLFF.

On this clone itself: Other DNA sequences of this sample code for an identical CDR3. This chain's CDR3 is CATSRLAGVGETQYF. The CDR3 coding sequence is TGTGCCACCAGCAGACTAGCGGGAGTAGGAGAGACCCAGTACTTC. V usage is TRBV15 and J usage is TRBJ2-5; 10 positions agree with TRBD2. Losses at the gene ends were 2 bases for V and 4 bases for J; bases not matched to a gene: 4. The CDR3 totals 15 residues. Germline V gene sequence: CDR1 LNHNV, CDR2 YYDKDF (reference sequence).

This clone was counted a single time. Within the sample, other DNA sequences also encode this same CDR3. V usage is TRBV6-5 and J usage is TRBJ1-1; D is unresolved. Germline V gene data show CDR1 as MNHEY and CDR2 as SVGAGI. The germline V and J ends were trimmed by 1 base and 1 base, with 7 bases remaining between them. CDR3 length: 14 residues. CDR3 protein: CASSYFAGNTEAFF. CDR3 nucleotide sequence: TGTGCCAGCAGTTACTTTGCAGGGAACACTGAAGCTTTCTTT.

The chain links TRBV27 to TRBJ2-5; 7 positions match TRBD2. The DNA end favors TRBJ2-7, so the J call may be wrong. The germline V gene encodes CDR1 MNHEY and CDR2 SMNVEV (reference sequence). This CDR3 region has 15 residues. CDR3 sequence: CASSDFFAGVDEQYF. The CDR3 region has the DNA TGTGCCAGCAGTGACTTTTTCGCGGGAGTGGACGAGCAGTACTTC.

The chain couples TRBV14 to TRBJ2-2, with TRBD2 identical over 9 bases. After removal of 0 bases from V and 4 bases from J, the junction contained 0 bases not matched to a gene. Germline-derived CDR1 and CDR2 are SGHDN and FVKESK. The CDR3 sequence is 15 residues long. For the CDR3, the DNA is TGTGCCAGCAGCCAAGATAGCGGGGGCACCGGGGAGCTGTTTTTT. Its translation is CASSQDSGGTGELFF. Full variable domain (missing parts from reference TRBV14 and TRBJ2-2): EAGVTQFPSHSVIEKGQTVTLRCDPISGHDNLYWYRRVMGKEIKFLLHFVKESKQDESGMPNNRFLAERTGGTYSTLKVQPAELEDSGVYFCASSQDSGGTGELFFGEGSRLTVL.

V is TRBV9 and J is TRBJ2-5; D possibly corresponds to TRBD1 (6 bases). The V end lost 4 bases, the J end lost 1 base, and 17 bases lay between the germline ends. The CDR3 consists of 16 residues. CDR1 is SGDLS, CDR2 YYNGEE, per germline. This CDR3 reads CASSPMTGLIQETQYF. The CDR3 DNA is TGTGCCAGCAGCCCCATGACAGGTCTGATCCAAGAGACCCAGTACTTC.

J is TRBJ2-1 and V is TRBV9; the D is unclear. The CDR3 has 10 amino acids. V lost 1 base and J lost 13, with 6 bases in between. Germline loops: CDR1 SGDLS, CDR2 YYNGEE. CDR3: CASSVNPQFF. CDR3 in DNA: TGTGCCAGCAGCGTAAACCCTCAGTTCTTC.

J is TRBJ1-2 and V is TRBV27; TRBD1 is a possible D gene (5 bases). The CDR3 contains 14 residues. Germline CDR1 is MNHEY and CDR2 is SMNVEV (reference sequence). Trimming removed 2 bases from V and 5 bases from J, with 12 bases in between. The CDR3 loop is CASSLGAGIYGYTF. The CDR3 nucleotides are TGTGCCAGCAGTTTAGGGGCAGGGATTTATGGCTACACCTTC.

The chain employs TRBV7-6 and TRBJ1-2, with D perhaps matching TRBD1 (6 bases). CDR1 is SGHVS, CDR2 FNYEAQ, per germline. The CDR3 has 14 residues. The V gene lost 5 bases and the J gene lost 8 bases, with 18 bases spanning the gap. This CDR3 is CASSPSTGSRGYTF. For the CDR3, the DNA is TGTGCCAGCAGCCCCTCCACAGGGTCGAGAGGCTACACCTTC.

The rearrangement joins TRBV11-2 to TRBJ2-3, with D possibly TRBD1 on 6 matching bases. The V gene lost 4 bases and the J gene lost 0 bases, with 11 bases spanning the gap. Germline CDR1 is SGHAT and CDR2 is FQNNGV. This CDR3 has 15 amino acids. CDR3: CASSSRDTSTDTQYF. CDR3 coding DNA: TGTGCCAGCAGCTCCCGGGACACTAGCACAGATACGCAGTATTTT.

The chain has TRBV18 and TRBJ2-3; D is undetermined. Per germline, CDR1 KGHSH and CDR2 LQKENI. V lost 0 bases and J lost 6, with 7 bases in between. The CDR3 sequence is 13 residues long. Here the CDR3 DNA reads TGTGCCAGCTCACCACCAATCAAGGATACGCAGTATTTT. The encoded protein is CASSPPIKDTQYF.

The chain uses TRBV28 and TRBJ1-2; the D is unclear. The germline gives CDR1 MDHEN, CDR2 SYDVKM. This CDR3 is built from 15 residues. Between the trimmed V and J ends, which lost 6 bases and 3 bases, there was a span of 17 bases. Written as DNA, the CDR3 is TGTGCCAGCAGCCAGACGCGAGAACTTTACTATGGCTACACCTTC. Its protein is CASSQTRELYYGYTF.

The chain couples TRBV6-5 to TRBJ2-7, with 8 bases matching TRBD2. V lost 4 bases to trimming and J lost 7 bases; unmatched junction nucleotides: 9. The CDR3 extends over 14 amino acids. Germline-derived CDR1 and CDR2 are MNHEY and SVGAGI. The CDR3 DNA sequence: TGTGCCAGCAGTTCCCGGGGGGGCAGCTGGGAGCAGTACTTC. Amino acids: CASSSRGGSWEQYF.